A selection of T cell receptor beta chains follows, all from one sample in a study of regulatory T cells in long-lasting Graves disease. TCRdb independently ran MiXCR on the multiplex PCR reads; one entry per CDR3 protein. The data hold roughly 450,000 distinct CDR3 sequences, with around 20% observed a single time. Specimen: peripheral blood mononuclear cells (PBMCs), collected when the disease was refractory, from a patient treated with antithyroid drugs. The receptors shown here come from a female donor with Graves disease. The CDR3 runs from the conserved cysteine through the conserved F or W. Fields, in order: V gene, D gene, clone size, J gene, CDR3 DNA, CDR3 protein. A D gene is named only where the DNA matches it firmly. Some rows have no size entry. The others give once, few or many, or a class for an expanded clone.

v_call: TRBV4-1
d_call: .
clone_size: .
j_call: TRBJ2-7
cdr3_nt: TGCGCCAGCAGCCAAGATACCTACTCCTACGAGCAGTACTTC
cdr3_aa: CASSQDTYSYEQYF

v_call: TRBV7-6
d_call: TRBD2
clone_size: few
j_call: TRBJ2-5
cdr3_nt: TGTGCCAGCAGCTCCCCCTCTAGCGGGAGATTGGAGACCCAGTACTTC
cdr3_aa: CASSSPSSGRLETQYF

v_call: TRBV28
d_call: .
clone_size: .
j_call: TRBJ1-2
cdr3_nt: TGTGCCAGCAGTTCCACCCGGACGACTGGCTACACCTTC
cdr3_aa: CASSSTRTTGYTF

v_call: TRBV28
d_call: TRBD1
clone_size: many
j_call: TRBJ2-5
cdr3_nt: TGTACCAGCAGCTATACCGGGACAGGGAGGGAGACCCAGTACTTC
cdr3_aa: CTSSYTGTGRETQYF

v_call: TRBV2
d_call: TRBD1
clone_size: few
j_call: TRBJ2-5
cdr3_nt: TGTGCCGGCTTAGGACAGGGGGAACCCCAGACCCAGTACTTC
cdr3_aa: CAGLGQGEPQTQYF

v_call: TRBV5-5
d_call: .
clone_size: few
j_call: TRBJ1-1
cdr3_nt: TGTGCCAGCAGCTCCAATCCGAGCACTGAAGCTTTCTTT
cdr3_aa: CASSSNPSTEAFF

v_call: TRBV14
d_call: .
clone_size: .
j_call: TRBJ2-7
cdr3_nt: TGTGCCAGCAGCCCCGGCGTTGTCCACGAGCAGTACTTC
cdr3_aa: CASSPGVVHEQYF

v_call: TRBV4-1
d_call: TRBD2
clone_size: once
j_call: TRBJ2-1
cdr3_nt: TGCGCCAGCAGCCAGACTAGCGGGGGGTTCTACAATGAGCAGTTCTTC
cdr3_aa: CASSQTSGGFYNEQFF

v_call: TRBV12-3/TRBV12-4
d_call: .
clone_size: many
j_call: TRBJ1-6
cdr3_nt: TGTGCCAGCAGTTTAGGGAATAATTCACCCCTCCACTTT
cdr3_aa: CASSLGNNSPLHF

v_call: TRBV20-1
d_call: .
clone_size: many
j_call: TRBJ2-5
cdr3_nt: TGCAGTGCTCACGACAGGCTAGCTCTGGAGGAGACCCAGTACTTC
cdr3_aa: CSAHDRLALEETQYF

v_call: TRBV10-3
d_call: TRBD2
clone_size: .
j_call: TRBJ2-3
cdr3_nt: TGTGCCATCAGACGGGCGGGAGGGTACACAGATACGCAGTATTTT
cdr3_aa: CAIRRAGGYTDTQYF

v_call: TRBV19
d_call: .
clone_size: .
j_call: TRBJ1-1
cdr3_nt: TGTGCCAGTAGTATATCTCGGGGGAACACTGAAGCTTTCTTT
cdr3_aa: CASSISRGNTEAFF

v_call: TRBV14
d_call: .
clone_size: .
j_call: TRBJ1-2
cdr3_nt: TGTGCCAGCAGCCAGGGTATCGCATATGGCTACACCTTC
cdr3_aa: CASSQGIAYGYTF

v_call: TRBV5-1
d_call: .
clone_size: many
j_call: TRBJ2-7
cdr3_nt: TGCGCCAGCAGCTTGGGCGGGATCGTCGAGCAGTACTTC
cdr3_aa: CASSLGGIVEQYF

v_call: TRBV20-1
d_call: TRBD2
clone_size: few
j_call: TRBJ2-3
cdr3_nt: TGCAGTGCTAGAGTCCTGGGACTAGCCCTACCGACAGATACGCAGTATTTT
cdr3_aa: CSARVLGLALPTDTQYF

v_call: TRBV29-1
d_call: .
clone_size: .
j_call: TRBJ2-2
cdr3_nt: TGCAGCGTTGTACCGGGAACCGGGGAGCTGTTTTTT
cdr3_aa: CSVVPGTGELFF

v_call: TRBV4-2
d_call: .
clone_size: .
j_call: TRBJ1-4
cdr3_nt: TGTGCCAGCAGCCAAGTGACGGGTGATAATGAAAAACTGTTTTTT
cdr3_aa: CASSQVTGDNEKLFF

v_call: TRBV20-1
d_call: .
clone_size: few
j_call: TRBJ2-7
cdr3_nt: TGCAGTGCTAGAGATCAGTTCCAAGGAGGCCACGAGCAGTACTTC
cdr3_aa: CSARDQFQGGHEQYF

v_call: TRBV6-1
d_call: .
clone_size: few
j_call: TRBJ2-2
cdr3_nt: TGTGCCAGCAACGGGGGATCGTATGGGGAGCTGTTTTTT
cdr3_aa: CASNGGSYGELFF

v_call: TRBV28
d_call: TRBD2
clone_size: .
j_call: TRBJ2-7
cdr3_nt: TGTGCCAGCAGTTTAGGGCTAGCGGGAGTTGCACCCTACGAGCAGTACTTC
cdr3_aa: CASSLGLAGVAPYEQYF

v_call: TRBV20-1
d_call: TRBD2
clone_size: few
j_call: TRBJ2-5
cdr3_nt: TGCAGTGCTAGCGGGCTAGCGGGAGCAATCCGGGAGACCCAGTACTTC
cdr3_aa: CSASGLAGAIRETQYF

v_call: TRBV5-6
d_call: .
clone_size: few
j_call: TRBJ2-2
cdr3_nt: TGTGCCAGCAGCGGGAGGACTACCACCGGGGAGCTGTTTTTT
cdr3_aa: CASSGRTTTGELFF

v_call: TRBV19
d_call: TRBD2
clone_size: .
j_call: TRBJ2-7
cdr3_nt: TGTGCCAGTAGTATAGTGGCTAGCGGGCGCAAAACCTACGAGCAGTACTTC
cdr3_aa: CASSIVASGRKTYEQYF

v_call: TRBV5-5
d_call: .
clone_size: .
j_call: TRBJ1-2
cdr3_nt: TGTGCCAGCAGCGAGACGGGGCCTTTTAACTATGGCTACACCTTC
cdr3_aa: CASSETGPFNYGYTF

v_call: TRBV3-1
d_call: TRBD2
clone_size: .
j_call: TRBJ2-7
cdr3_nt: TGTGCCAGCAGCAAGGGGACTAGCGGGAACGGCCGCGAGCAGTACTTC
cdr3_aa: CASSKGTSGNGREQYF

v_call: TRBV24-1
d_call: TRBD2
clone_size: .
j_call: TRBJ2-3
cdr3_nt: TGTGCCACCAGTGATGGCGGGAGGGCCATAGATACGCAGTATTTT
cdr3_aa: CATSDGGRAIDTQYF

v_call: TRBV20-1
d_call: TRBD1
clone_size: .
j_call: TRBJ2-7
cdr3_nt: TGCAGTGCTAGAGATGGGACAGGAAGCTCCTACGAGCAGTACTTC
cdr3_aa: CSARDGTGSSYEQYF

v_call: TRBV20-1
d_call: .
clone_size: many
j_call: TRBJ1-5
cdr3_nt: TGCAGTGCTAGATCTCCGGGAAATCAGCCCCAGCATTTT
cdr3_aa: CSARSPGNQPQHF

v_call: TRBV28
d_call: TRBD2
clone_size: many
j_call: TRBJ2-5
cdr3_nt: TGTGCCAGCAGTTTATTGGGGGGGGGTAAGACGGTGGGTGGAGAGACCCAGTACTTC
cdr3_aa: CASSLLGGGKTVGGETQYF

v_call: TRBV19
d_call: TRBD1
clone_size: .
j_call: TRBJ1-6
cdr3_nt: TGTGCCAGTAGTCCCGAACCGGGACAGAGGAATTCACCCCTCCACTTT
cdr3_aa: CASSPEPGQRNSPLHF

v_call: TRBV27
d_call: TRBD1
clone_size: few
j_call: TRBJ2-7
cdr3_nt: TGTGCCAGCGGATCCGGGACAGGGACCTACGAGCAGTACTTC
cdr3_aa: CASGSGTGTYEQYF